This entry concerns a single T cell receptor beta chain. These data come from a study of blood T cell repertoires in COVID-19. The wider study: PBMCs, B-cell-depleted T cells, or T cells were the source of the cDNA or gDNA that made up the material.

CDR1 and CDR2 from the germline V gene are MDHEN and SYDVKM. V lost 3 bases to trimming and J lost 0 bases, with 7 bases between them. The length of the CDR3 is 14 residues. Original handling: From reference gene primer amplification, estimates of nucleated cell counts were derived. Method: immunoSEQ multiplex PCR; TCRdb's copy keeps in-frame clones and lacks some. The DNA gave D and trimming, while V, J and clone size come from that table. Of about 180,000 clones listed, approximately 83% were seen once; the top ten hold 9.5% to 12%. The origin of this receptor is a human donor with active or convalescent COVID-19. The donor label of this sample is uncertain. V is TRBV28 and J is TRBJ2-3; D is ambiguous. Sequencing was carried out using peripheral blood. CDR3 sequence reads: CASSFGPSTDTQYF. DNA for the CDR3: TGTGCCAGCAGTTTTGGCCCCAGCACAGATACGCAGTATTTT.